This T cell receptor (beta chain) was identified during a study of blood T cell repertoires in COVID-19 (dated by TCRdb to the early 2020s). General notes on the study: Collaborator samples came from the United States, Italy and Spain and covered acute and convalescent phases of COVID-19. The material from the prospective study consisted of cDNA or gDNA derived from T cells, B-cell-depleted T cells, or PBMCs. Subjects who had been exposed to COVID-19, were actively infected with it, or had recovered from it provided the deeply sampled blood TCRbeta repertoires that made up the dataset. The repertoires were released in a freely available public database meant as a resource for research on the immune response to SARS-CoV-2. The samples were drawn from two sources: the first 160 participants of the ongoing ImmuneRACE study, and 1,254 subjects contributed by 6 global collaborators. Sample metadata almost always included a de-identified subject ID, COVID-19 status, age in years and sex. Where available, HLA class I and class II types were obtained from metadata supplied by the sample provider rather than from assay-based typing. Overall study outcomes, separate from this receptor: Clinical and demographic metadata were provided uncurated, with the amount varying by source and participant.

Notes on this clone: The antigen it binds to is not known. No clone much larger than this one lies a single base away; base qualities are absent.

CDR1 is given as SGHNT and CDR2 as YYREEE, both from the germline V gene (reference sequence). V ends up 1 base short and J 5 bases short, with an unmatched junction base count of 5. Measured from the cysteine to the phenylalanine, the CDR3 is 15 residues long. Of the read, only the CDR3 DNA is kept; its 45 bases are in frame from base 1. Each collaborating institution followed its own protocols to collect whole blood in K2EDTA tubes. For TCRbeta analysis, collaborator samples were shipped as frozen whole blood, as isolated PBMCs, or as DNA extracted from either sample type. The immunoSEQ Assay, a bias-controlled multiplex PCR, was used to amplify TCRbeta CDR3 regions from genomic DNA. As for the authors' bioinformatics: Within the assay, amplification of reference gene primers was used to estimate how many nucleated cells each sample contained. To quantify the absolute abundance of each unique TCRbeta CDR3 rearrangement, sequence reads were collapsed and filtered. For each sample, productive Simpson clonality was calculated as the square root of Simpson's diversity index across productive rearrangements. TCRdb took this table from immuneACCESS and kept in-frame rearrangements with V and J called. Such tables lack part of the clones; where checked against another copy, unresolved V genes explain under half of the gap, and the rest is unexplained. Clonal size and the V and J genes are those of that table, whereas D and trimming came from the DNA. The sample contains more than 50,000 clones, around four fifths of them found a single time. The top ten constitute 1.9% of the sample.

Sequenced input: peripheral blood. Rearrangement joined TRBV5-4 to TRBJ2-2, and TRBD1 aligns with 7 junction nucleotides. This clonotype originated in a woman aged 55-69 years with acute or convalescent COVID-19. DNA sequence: TGTGCCAGCAGCTTGCAGTCACAGGGGACCGGGGAGCTGTTTTTT. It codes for CASSLQSQGTGELFF.